This TCR beta chain was sequenced during a study of T cells after yellow fever vaccination. For the study at large: Fractions of limited cellularity were prepared by means of SMART-Seq v4 Ultra Low Input. The study, taken as a whole, reports: Subsequent booster samples again held most clones from primary vaccination (96% CD4, 85% to 90% CD8). Compared with primary, the secondary response was weaker and peaked at day 5, not 15.

There are a few counts of this clonotype. As yet, its antigen is unknown. The CDR3 sequence is 12 residues long. The germline V gene has CDR1 SEHNR and CDR2 FQNEAQ (reference sequence). V lost 3 bases and J lost 5, with 7 bases in between. MiXCR, run by TCRdb on the 5' RACE reads, gives a single entry per CDR3 protein. Of roughly 300,000 distinct CDR3 sequences in the sample, less than 9.5% were seen once. The origin of this receptor is a man younger than 30 who received the YFV17D yellow fever vaccine. The rearrangement links TRBV7-9 to TRBJ2-5; D ambiguous. Sequenced here: PBMCs, sampled approximately 47 days after the first yellow fever vaccination. The DNA for the CDR3 is TGTGCCAGCAGCTTCTACGGGGAGACCCAGTACTTC. It translates to CASSFYGETQYF. Using reference TRBV7-9 and TRBJ2-5 for the parts outside the CDR3, the full variable domain is DTGVSQNPRHKITKRGQNVTFRCDPISEHNRLYWYRQTLGQGPEFLTYFQNEAQLEKSRLLSDRFSAERPKGSFSTLEIQRTEQGDSAMYLCASSFYGETQYFGPGTRLLVL.